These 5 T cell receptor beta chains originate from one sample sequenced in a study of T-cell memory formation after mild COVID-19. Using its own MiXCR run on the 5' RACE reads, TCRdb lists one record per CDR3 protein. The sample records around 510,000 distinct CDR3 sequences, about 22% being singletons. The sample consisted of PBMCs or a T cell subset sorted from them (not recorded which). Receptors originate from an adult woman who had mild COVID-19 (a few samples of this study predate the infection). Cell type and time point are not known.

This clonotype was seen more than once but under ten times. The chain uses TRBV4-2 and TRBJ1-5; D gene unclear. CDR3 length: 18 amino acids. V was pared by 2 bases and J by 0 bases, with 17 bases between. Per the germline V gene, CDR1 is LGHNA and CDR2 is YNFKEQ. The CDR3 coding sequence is TGTGCCAGCAGCCAACTTGGATTGGACGGGGATAGCAATCAGCCCCAGCATTTT. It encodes CASSQLGLDGDSNQPQHF.

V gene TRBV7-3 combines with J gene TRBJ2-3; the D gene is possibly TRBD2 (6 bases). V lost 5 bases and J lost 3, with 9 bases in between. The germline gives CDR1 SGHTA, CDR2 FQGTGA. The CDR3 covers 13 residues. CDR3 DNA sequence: TGTGCCAGCAGCCGGGAGAGGACAGATACGCAGTATTTT. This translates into CASSRERTDTQYF.

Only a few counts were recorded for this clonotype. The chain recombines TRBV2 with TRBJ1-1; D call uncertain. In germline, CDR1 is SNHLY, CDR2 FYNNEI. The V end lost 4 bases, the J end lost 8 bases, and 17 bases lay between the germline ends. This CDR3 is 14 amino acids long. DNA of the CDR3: TGTGCCAGCAGTGTAACGGCCATAGAGAGGGAAGCTTTCTTT. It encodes CASSVTAIEREAFF. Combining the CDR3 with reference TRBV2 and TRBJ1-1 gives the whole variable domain EPEVTQTPSHQVTQMGQEVILRCVPISNHLYFYWYRQILGQKVEFLVSFYNNEISEKSEIFDDQFSVERPDGSNFTLKIRSTKLEDSAMYFCASSVTAIEREAFFGQGTRLTVV.

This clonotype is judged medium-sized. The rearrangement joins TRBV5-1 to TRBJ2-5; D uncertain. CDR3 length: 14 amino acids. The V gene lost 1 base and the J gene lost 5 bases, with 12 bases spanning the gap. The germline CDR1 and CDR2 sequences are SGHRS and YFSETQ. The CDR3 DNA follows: TGCGCCAGCAGCTTGTTCATCTACGAGGAGACCCAGTACTTC. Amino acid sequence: CASSLFIYEETQYF.

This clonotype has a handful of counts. The CDR3 coding sequence is TGTGCCAGCAGCTTAAGCTCCGGGTTCTCTGGAAACACCATATATTTT. Its translation is CASSLSSGFSGNTIYF. The chain has TRBV13 and TRBJ1-3; D is uncertain. The CDR3 runs 16 residues. V lost 2 bases, J lost 0 bases, and 11 bases lay in between. CDR1 and CDR2 (germline): PRHDT, FYEKMQ (reference sequence).